Included here is one T cell receptor (beta chain) sequence, with context. Its antigen is unidentified. These data are taken from a study of cytomegalovirus exposure and HLA in healthy donors. Study details: Some 85 million unique TCRs, all from HLA-typed donors, were included in an early release of the data. Findings and limits, study-wide: CMV serostatus was the sole immune exposure information available. According to an earlier analysis, most TCR beta V segments yielded productive rearrangements about 87% or about 30% of the time.

The CDR3 runs 19 residues. V was pared by 0 bases and J by 1 base, with 7 bases of the junction left unmatched. The germline CDR1 and CDR2 sequences are LNHNV and YYDKDF (reference sequence). Vbeta (60) and Jbeta (13) primers were used in the PCR. Method: immunoSEQ multiplex PCR; TCRdb's copy keeps in-frame clones and lacks some. The table lists about 99,000 clones, 60% to 80% of them singletons. The sequence derives from a man aged 60 to 75 in good health and CMV-seropositive. This chain links TRBV15 with TRBJ2-1, with 12 nucleotides matching TRBD2. The sequenced sample was PBMCs. The CDR3 bases are TGTGCCACCAGCAGAGATTTAGGACTAGCGGGGCGATCCTACAATGAGCAGTTCTTC. Encoded protein: CATSRDLGLAGRSYNEQFF.